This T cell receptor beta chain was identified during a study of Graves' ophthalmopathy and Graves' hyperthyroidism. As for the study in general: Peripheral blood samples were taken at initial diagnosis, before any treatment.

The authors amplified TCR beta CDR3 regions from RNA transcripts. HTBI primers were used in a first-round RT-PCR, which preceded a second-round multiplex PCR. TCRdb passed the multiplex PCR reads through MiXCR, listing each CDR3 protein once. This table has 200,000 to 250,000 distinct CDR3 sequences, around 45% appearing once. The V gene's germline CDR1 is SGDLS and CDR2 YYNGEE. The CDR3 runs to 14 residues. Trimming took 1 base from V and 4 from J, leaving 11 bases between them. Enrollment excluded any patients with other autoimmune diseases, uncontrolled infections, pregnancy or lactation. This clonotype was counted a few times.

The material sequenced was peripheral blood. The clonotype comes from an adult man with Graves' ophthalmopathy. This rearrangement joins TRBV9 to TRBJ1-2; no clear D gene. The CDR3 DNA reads TGTGCCAGCAGCGTACCCAGGCCCCTCTATGGCTACACCTTC. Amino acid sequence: CASSVPRPLYGYTF.